The rows below give T cell receptor beta chains drawn from one sample of a study of shared clonotypes between healthy human individuals. Using immunoSEQ multiplex PCR, the repertoire was profiled, and TCRdb retains in-frame clones only, with some absent. The top ten clones hold 0.1% to 0.15% of a sample with roughly 2 million clones, 85% to 95% of them seen once. The sample taken for sequencing was naive CD4+ T cells sorted from blood. The receptors originated from a man aged 18 to 35 in good health. The CDR3 runs from the conserved cysteine through the conserved F or W. A D gene is named only where the DNA matches it firmly. Rows give clone size only sometimes, using once, few, many, or a class for an expanded clone.

V gene: TRBV7-9
D gene: .
clone size: few
J gene: TRBJ1-6
CDR3 DNA: TGTGCCAGCAGCTACACAAATCGACACCTCAGCTATTCACCCCTCCACTTT
CDR3 protein: CASSYTNRHLSYSPLHF

V gene: TRBV2
D gene: .
clone size: .
J gene: TRBJ1-5
CDR3 DNA: TGTGCCAGCCTAGAAGAAAATGGCAATCAGCCCCAGCATTTT
CDR3 protein: CASLEENGNQPQHF

V gene: TRBV4-1
D gene: .
clone size: .
J gene: TRBJ2-5
CDR3 DNA: TGCGCCAGCAGCCAAGTATTCGGGGTACGAGAGACCCAGTACTTC
CDR3 protein: CASSQVFGVRETQYF

V gene: TRBV6-5
D gene: TRBD1
clone size: .
J gene: TRBJ1-4
CDR3 DNA: TGTGCCAGCAGCCGGGGACAGGGTAATGAAAAACTGTTTTTT
CDR3 protein: CASSRGQGNEKLFF

V gene: TRBV5-5
D gene: TRBD1
clone size: .
J gene: TRBJ2-3
CDR3 DNA: TGTGCCAGCAGCTGGAGGACAGGGGAGGCAGATACGCAGTATTTT
CDR3 protein: CASSWRTGEADTQYF

V gene: TRBV7-2
D gene: .
clone size: .
J gene: TRBJ2-7
CDR3 DNA: TGTGCCAGCACCCAGAACTACGAGCAGTACTTC
CDR3 protein: CASTQNYEQYF

V gene: TRBV5-1
D gene: .
clone size: once
J gene: TRBJ2-3
CDR3 DNA: TGCGCCAGCAGCTCCCCCTCACTAGCAGGCGCAGATACGCAGTATTTT
CDR3 protein: CASSSPSLAGADTQYF

V gene: TRBV7-2
D gene: .
clone size: .
J gene: TRBJ1-4
CDR3 DNA: TGTGCCAGCAGCTTATACACAGGGACCGAGGAAAAACTGTTTTTT
CDR3 protein: CASSLYTGTEEKLFF

V gene: TRBV7-2
D gene: .
clone size: .
J gene: TRBJ1-5
CDR3 DNA: TGTGCCAGCAGCAAGACAGGTATGGGCAATCAGCCCCAGCATTTT
CDR3 protein: CASSKTGMGNQPQHF

V gene: TRBV10-1
D gene: .
clone size: .
J gene: TRBJ1-5
CDR3 DNA: TGCGCCAGCAGTGGGACCCTCGGGACGCCCCAGCATTTT
CDR3 protein: CASSGTLGTPQHF

V gene: TRBV30
D gene: .
clone size: .
J gene: TRBJ1-1
CDR3 DNA: TGTGCCTGGGGGCACCCGAACACTGAAGCTTTCTTT
CDR3 protein: CAWGHPNTEAFF

V gene: TRBV6-1
D gene: .
clone size: .
J gene: TRBJ1-2
CDR3 DNA: TGTGCCAGCAGTGAATCTGGTGACAGATACTACACCTTC
CDR3 protein: CASSESGDRYYTF

V gene: TRBV7-2
D gene: .
clone size: once
J gene: TRBJ2-2
CDR3 DNA: TGTGCCAGCAGCTTAGCGCACGTCGGGGAGCTGTTTTTT
CDR3 protein: CASSLAHVGELFF

V gene: TRBV6-5
D gene: .
clone size: .
J gene: TRBJ2-7
CDR3 DNA: TGTGCCAGCATAGGGCCAGCCAACGAGCAGTACTTC
CDR3 protein: CASIGPANEQYF

V gene: TRBV9
D gene: .
clone size: .
J gene: TRBJ2-1
CDR3 DNA: TGTGCCAGCAGCCCCCAGACAGGGATGGGGGGGCAGTTCTTC
CDR3 protein: CASSPQTGMGGQFF

V gene: TRBV10-3
D gene: TRBD1
clone size: once
J gene: TRBJ1-1
CDR3 DNA: TGTGCCATCAGTGAAGCAGGGGGGACTGAAGCTTTCTTT
CDR3 protein: CAISEAGGTEAFF

V gene: TRBV6-1
D gene: .
clone size: .
J gene: TRBJ1-4
CDR3 DNA: TGTGCCAGCAGTGAAGCGCCCAGGGACGCCGAACTGTTTTTT
CDR3 protein: CASSEAPRDAELFF

V gene: TRBV7-9
D gene: .
clone size: .
J gene: TRBJ2-7
CDR3 DNA: TGTGCCAGCAGCTTAACGTCAGGGCGTAAGTCCTACGAGCAGTACTTC
CDR3 protein: CASSLTSGRKSYEQYF

V gene: TRBV5-1
D gene: .
clone size: once
J gene: TRBJ2-7
CDR3 DNA: TGCGCCAGCAGCTTTGCGTCTCAGCTGAACGAGCAGTACTTC
CDR3 protein: CASSFASQLNEQYF

V gene: TRBV18
D gene: .
clone size: .
J gene: TRBJ2-1
CDR3 DNA: TGTGCCAGCTCACCACAGCCAGGGGCAATCTCCTACAATGAGCAGTTCTTC
CDR3 protein: CASSPQPGAISYNEQFF

V gene: TRBV25-1
D gene: TRBD1
clone size: .
J gene: TRBJ2-7
CDR3 DNA: TGTGCCAGCAGTGAATTTTGGACAGGGGGCCGGAACGAGCAGTACTTC
CDR3 protein: CASSEFWTGGRNEQYF

V gene: TRBV11-2
D gene: .
clone size: .
J gene: TRBJ1-4
CDR3 DNA: TGTGCCAGCAGCTTGACACAGGGTTGGGGGAATAATGAAAAACTGTTTTTT
CDR3 protein: CASSLTQGWGNNEKLFF

V gene: TRBV6-4
D gene: .
clone size: .
J gene: TRBJ1-6
CDR3 DNA: TGTGCCAGCAGTGACTCGATTGGGACACCCCTCCACTTT
CDR3 protein: CASSDSIGTPLHF

V gene: TRBV11-2
D gene: .
clone size: .
J gene: TRBJ2-2
CDR3 DNA: TGTGCCAGCAGCTTAGTTGGGGGTCCCCCTTACACCGGGGAGCTGTTTTTT
CDR3 protein: CASSLVGGPPYTGELFF

V gene: TRBV11-2
D gene: TRBD2
clone size: .
J gene: TRBJ2-1
CDR3 DNA: TGTGCCAGCAGCTCGGGACTAGCGGGAGTAGAGTTCTTC
CDR3 protein: CASSSGLAGVEFF

V gene: TRBV28
D gene: .
clone size: .
J gene: TRBJ1-1
CDR3 DNA: TGTGCCAGCCCCCCAGGCGTCGGGAGCACTGAAGCTTTCTTT
CDR3 protein: CASPPGVGSTEAFF

V gene: TRBV28
D gene: .
clone size: .
J gene: TRBJ1-1
CDR3 DNA: TGTGCCAGCAGTCCCCGTTTAGTGAACACTGAAGCTTTCTTT
CDR3 protein: CASSPRLVNTEAFF

V gene: TRBV4-3
D gene: TRBD1
clone size: once
J gene: TRBJ2-2
CDR3 DNA: TGCGCCAGCAGCCAGACGACAGGGCCCACCGGGGAGCTGTTTTTT
CDR3 protein: CASSQTTGPTGELFF

V gene: TRBV28
D gene: TRBD1
clone size: .
J gene: TRBJ2-5
CDR3 DNA: TGTGCCAGCAGTACCCGACAGGGTGCGGAGACCCAGTACTTC
CDR3 protein: CASSTRQGAETQYF

V gene: TRBV7-9
D gene: TRBD2
clone size: .
J gene: TRBJ2-1
CDR3 DNA: TGTGCCAGCAGCTTAGGGGATGCGGGGGGCTTGTACAATGAGCAGTTCTTC
CDR3 protein: CASSLGDAGGLYNEQFF

V gene: TRBV5-4
D gene: .
clone size: .
J gene: TRBJ2-3
CDR3 DNA: TGTGCCAGCAGCTTGGATACTGGGGATACGCAGTATTTT
CDR3 protein: CASSLDTGDTQYF

V gene: TRBV6-1
D gene: .
clone size: .
J gene: TRBJ2-2
CDR3 DNA: TGTGCCAGCAGTGAAGGGGCACCTAGGGGGGAGCTGTTTTTT
CDR3 protein: CASSEGAPRGELFF

V gene: TRBV29-1
D gene: .
clone size: .
J gene: TRBJ2-7
CDR3 DNA: TGCAGCGCGGGGGTAGGTTCCTACGAGCAGTACTTC
CDR3 protein: CSAGVGSYEQYF

V gene: TRBV18
D gene: TRBD1
clone size: .
J gene: TRBJ2-3
CDR3 DNA: TGTGCCAGCTCACCACCGGACAGGGGGCTTTTGGGCACAGATACGCAGTATTTT
CDR3 protein: CASSPPDRGLLGTDTQYF